This T cell receptor beta chain was documented in a study of cytomegalovirus exposure and HLA in healthy donors. Turning to the study itself: In a later analysis, the approximately 110 validation repertoires were reported to have used the same platform as the approximately 670 first-cohort repertoires.

Findings and limits, study-wide: Within the 100 to 150 validation repertoires, first-cohort TCR clusters tended to co-occur, according to a later analysis.

The donors were members of the validation cohort comprising about 130 subjects, separate from the roughly 600-subject first cohort. A remark on this clone: What it recognizes is unknown.

This CDR3 contains 11 residues. Trimming removed 3 bases at V and 7 bases at J, with 6 bases between. From germline, CDR1 is MDHEN and CDR2 SYDVKM. Using immunoSEQ multiplex PCR, the repertoire was profiled, and TCRdb retains in-frame clones only, with some absent. The sample records some 110,000 clones, roughly nine tenths being singletons. The receptor was derived from a man in his late teens or twenties in good health and CMV-seropositive. The material sequenced was PBMCs. This chain joins TRBV28 and TRBJ1-1, with no clear D. CDR3 sequence: CASSLGFEAFF. CDR3 nucleotide sequence: TGTGCCAGCAGTTTGGGCTTTGAAGCTTTCTTT.